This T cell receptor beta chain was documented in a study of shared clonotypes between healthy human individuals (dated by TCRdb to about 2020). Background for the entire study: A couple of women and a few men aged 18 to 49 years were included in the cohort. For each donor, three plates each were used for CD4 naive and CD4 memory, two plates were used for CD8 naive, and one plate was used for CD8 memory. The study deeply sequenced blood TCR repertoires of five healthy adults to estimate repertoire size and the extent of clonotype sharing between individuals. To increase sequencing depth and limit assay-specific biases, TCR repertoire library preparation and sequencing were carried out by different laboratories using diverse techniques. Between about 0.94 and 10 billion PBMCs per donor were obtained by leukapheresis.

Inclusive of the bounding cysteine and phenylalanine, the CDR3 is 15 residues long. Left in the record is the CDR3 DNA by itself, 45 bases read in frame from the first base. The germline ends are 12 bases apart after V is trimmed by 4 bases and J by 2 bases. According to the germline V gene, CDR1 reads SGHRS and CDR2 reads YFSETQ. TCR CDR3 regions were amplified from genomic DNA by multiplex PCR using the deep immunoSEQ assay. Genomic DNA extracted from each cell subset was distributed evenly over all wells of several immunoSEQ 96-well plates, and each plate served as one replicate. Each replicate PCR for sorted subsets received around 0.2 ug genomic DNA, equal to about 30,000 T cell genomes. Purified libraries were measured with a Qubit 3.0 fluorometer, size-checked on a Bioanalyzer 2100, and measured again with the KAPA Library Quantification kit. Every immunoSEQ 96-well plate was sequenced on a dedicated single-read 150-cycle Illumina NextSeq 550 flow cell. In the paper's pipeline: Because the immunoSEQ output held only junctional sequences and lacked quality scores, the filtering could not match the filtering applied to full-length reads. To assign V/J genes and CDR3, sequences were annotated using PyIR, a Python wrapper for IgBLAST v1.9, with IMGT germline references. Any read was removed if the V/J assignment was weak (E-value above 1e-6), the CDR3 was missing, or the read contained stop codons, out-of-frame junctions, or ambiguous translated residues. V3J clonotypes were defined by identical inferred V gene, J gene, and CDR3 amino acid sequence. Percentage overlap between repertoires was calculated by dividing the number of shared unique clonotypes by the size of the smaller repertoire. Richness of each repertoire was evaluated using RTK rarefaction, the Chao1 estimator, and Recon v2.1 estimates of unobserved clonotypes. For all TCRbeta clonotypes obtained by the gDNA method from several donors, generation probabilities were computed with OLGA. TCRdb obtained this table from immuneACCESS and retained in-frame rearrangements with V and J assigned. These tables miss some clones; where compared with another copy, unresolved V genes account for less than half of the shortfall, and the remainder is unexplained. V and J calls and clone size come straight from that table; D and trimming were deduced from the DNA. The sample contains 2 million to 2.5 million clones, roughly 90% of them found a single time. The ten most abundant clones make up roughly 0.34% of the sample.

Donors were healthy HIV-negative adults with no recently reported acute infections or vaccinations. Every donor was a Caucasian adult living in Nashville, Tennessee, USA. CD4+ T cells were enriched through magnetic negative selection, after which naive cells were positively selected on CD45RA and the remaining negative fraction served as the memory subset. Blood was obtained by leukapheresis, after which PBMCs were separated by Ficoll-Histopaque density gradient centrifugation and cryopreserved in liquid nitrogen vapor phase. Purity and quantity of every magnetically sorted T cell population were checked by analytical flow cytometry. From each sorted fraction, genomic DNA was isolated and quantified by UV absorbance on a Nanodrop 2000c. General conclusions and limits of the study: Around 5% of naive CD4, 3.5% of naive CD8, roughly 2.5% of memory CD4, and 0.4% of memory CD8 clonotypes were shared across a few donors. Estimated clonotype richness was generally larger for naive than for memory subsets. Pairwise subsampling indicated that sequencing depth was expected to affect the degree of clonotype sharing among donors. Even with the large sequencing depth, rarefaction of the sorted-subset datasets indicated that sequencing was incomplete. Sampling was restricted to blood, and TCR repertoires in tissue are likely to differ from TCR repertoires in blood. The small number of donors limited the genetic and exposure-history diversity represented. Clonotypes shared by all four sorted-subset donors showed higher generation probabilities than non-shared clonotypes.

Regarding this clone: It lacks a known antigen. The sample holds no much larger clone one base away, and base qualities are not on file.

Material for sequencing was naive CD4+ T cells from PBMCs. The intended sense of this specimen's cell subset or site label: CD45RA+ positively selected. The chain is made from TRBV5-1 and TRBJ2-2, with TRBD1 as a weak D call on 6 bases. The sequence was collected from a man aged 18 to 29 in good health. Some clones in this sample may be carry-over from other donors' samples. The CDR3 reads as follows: CASSIQGSNTGELFF. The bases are TGCGCCAGCAGCATACAGGGCTCCAACACCGGGGAGCTGTTTTTT.